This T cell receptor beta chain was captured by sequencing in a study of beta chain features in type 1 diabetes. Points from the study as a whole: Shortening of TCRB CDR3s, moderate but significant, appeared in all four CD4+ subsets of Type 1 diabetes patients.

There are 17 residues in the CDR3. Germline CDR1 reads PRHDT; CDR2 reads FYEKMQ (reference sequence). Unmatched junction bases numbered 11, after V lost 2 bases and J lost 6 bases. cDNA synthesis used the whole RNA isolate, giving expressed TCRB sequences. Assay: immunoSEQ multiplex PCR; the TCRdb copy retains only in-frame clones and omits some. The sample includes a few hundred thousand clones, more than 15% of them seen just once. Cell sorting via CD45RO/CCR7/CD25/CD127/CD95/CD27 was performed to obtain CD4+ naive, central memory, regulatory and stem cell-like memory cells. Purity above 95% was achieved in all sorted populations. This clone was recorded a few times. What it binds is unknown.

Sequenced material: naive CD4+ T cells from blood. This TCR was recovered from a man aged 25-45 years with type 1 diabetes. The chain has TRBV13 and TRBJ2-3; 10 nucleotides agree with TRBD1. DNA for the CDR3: TGTGCCAGCAGCTTATGGGACAGGGGCTCCGAGAGGGATACGCAGTATTTT. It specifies CASSLWDRGSERDTQYF.